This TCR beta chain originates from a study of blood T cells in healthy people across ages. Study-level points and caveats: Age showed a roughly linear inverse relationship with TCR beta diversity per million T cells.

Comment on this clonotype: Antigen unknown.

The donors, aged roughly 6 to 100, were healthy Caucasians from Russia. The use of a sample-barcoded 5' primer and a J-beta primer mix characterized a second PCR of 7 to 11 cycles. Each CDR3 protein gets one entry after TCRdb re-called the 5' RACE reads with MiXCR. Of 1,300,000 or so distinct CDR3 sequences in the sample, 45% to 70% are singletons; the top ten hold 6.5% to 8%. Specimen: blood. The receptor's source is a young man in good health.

CDR3 residues: CASSFEFYSYEQYF. Here the CDR3 DNA reads TGTGCCAGCAGTTTTGAGTTCTACTCCTACGAGCAGTACTTC. The chain joins TRBV28 to TRBJ2-7, with unresolved D. CDR1 MDHEN and CDR2 SYDVKM come from the germline V gene. This CDR3 comprises 14 residues. The V end was cut by 3 bases, the J end by 0 bases, with 9 bases between.